These 18 T cell receptor beta chains originate from one sample sequenced in a study of blood T cells in healthy people across ages. Next came a second PCR, run for roughly 6 to 11 cycles, which used a sample-barcoded 5' primer along with a J-beta primer mix. Each CDR3 protein gets one entry after TCRdb re-called the 5' RACE reads with MiXCR. The data hold over 600,000 distinct CDR3 sequences, with roughly 46% observed a single time. The material sequenced was blood. These TCRs come from a man older than 75 in good health.

The chain uses TRBV7-3 and TRBJ2-3; a weak D match, TRBD1 (5 bases). Germline loops: CDR1 SGHTA, CDR2 FQGTGA. V lost 5 bases and J lost 3, with 18 bases in between. This CDR3 region has 16 residues. CDR3 residues: CASSISGNARTDTQYF. The CDR3 DNA sequence: TGTGCCAGCAGCATATCAGGGAACGCCAGGACAGATACGCAGTATTTT.

This clonotype has just a few counts. The chain is built from TRBV6-5 and TRBJ1-2; D not resolved. The V end lost 10 bases, the J end lost 8 bases, and 23 bases lay between the germline ends. The CDR3 length is 14 residues. Germline CDR1 MNHEY, CDR2 SVGAGI. The CDR3 loop reads CATKLQNHQGGYTF. CDR3 sequence (DNA): TGTGCCACCAAGCTACAGAACCACCAAGGGGGCTACACCTTC.

The V gene is TRBV4-2, the J gene TRBJ2-5, with 7 bases matching TRBD1. The J call may be in error: the DNA end matches TRBJ2-1 better. The CDR3 totals 17 residues. Germline CDR1 and CDR2: LGHNA and YNFKEQ. The CDR3: CASSQGKQTGIQETQFF. CDR3 sequence (DNA): TGTGCCAGCAGCCAAGGGAAGCAGACAGGGATCCAAGAGACCCAGTTCTTC.

The rearrangement links TRBV30 to TRBJ1-6, with TRBD1 matching 8 bases. The CDR3 consists of 14 residues. The junction had 5 bases not matched to a gene; V was cut back by 2 bases and J by 8 bases. Germline CDR1 is GTSNPN and CDR2 is SVGIG (reference sequence). The CDR3: CAWSLGQGHSPLHF. The CDR3 coding sequence is TGTGCCTGGAGTCTCGGACAGGGACATTCACCCCTCCACTTT.

This chain links TRBV20-1 with TRBJ2-5, with D possibly being TRBD1 (5 bases). The DNA end favors TRBJ2-1, so the J call may be wrong. Germline V gene data show CDR1 as DFQATT and CDR2 as SNEGSKA (reference sequence). The CDR3 runs to 14 residues. The CDR3: CSHGMGQGQETQFF. In DNA, the CDR3 is TGCAGTCACGGAATGGGGCAGGGCCAAGAGACCCAGTTCTTC.

This clonotype has more than one count but fewer than ten. CDR3 loop: CASSPDRGSSPLHF. CDR3 sequence (DNA): TGTGCCAGCAGTCCGGACAGGGGGAGTTCACCCCTCCACTTT. The chain has TRBV27 and TRBJ1-6, with TRBD1 identical over 10 bases. Germline V gene lookup returns CDR1 MNHEY and CDR2 SMNVEV (reference sequence). This CDR3 is built from 14 residues. V shed 5 bases, J shed 9 bases, and the junction held 4 bases outside the gene matches.

This clonotype was recorded a few times. A clone one base away is much larger, so this may be a read error. This rearrangement joins TRBV12-3 or TRBV12-4 to TRBJ2-7; D uncertain. Trimming pared 5 bases from V and 8 bases from J, leaving 13 bases between. The CDR3 sequence is 12 residues long. CDR3 nucleotides: TGTGCCAGCAGTCGAGAGCTGAGGCAGCAGTACTTC. Residues: CASSRELRQQYF.

The V gene is TRBV5-1, the J gene TRBJ1-2; D is uncertain. The V and J ends lost 2 bases and 0 bases respectively, with 8 bases between them. Germline V gives CDR1 SGHRS, CDR2 YFSETQ. The CDR3 has 14 amino acids. CDR3 in amino acids: CASSFGQPNYGYTF. CDR3 DNA: TGCGCCAGCAGCTTTGGGCAGCCTAACTATGGCTACACCTTC.

The CDR3: CASSQSTFMWEDPYNEQFF. As DNA, the CDR3 is TGTGCCAGCAGCCAATCAACTTTTATGTGGGAGGACCCCTACAATGAGCAGTTCTTC. This chain uses TRBV7-9 with TRBJ2-1; maybe TRBD2 (6 bases). Trimming left V 5 bases short and J 2 bases short, with 25 bases between. Germline V lookup: CDR1 SEHNR, CDR2 FQNEAQ (reference sequence). This CDR3 has 19 residues.

In regard to this clonotype: This may be a read error: a much more frequent sequence differs by one nucleotide. The CDR3 does not end in the conserved phenylalanine or tryptophan, so this is likely a read error. The genes are TRBV12-3 or TRBV12-4 and TRBJ2-7, with D perhaps matching TRBD1 (6 bases). V lost 8 bases to trimming and J lost 4 bases, with 12 bases between them. This CDR3 comprises 12 residues. CDR3 amino acids: CASGIGGYEQYC. DNA for the CDR3: TGTGCCAGCGGTATAGGGGGATACGAGCAGTACTGC.

This clonotype was seen only a few times. This chain connects TRBV12-3 or TRBV12-4 to TRBJ2-7, with TRBD2 as a possible D gene (5 bases). The CDR3 spans 16 residues. With 5 bases removed from V and 0 bases from J, the gap between germline ends came to 17 bases. The CDR3 protein is CASSPSGGSNSYEQYF. DNA of the CDR3: TGTGCCAGCAGTCCCAGTGGAGGCTCAAACTCCTACGAGCAGTACTTC.

The chain is built from TRBV6-1 and TRBJ1-5; no definite D call. The CDR3 is 15 residues long. Looked up from germline, CDR1 is MNHNS and CDR2 is SASEGT. Between the trimmed V and J ends, which lost 1 base and 4 bases, there was a span of 11 bases. The CDR3 DNA is TGTGCCAGCAGTGAAGTCGGCGGAATGAATCAGCCCCAGCATTTT. It encodes CASSEVGGMNQPQHF.

This rearrangement joins TRBV6-1 to TRBJ2-3, with D perhaps matching TRBD2 (6 bases). V was cut by 8 bases and J by 2 bases, with 14 bases left in between. This CDR3 has 14 amino acids. Germline CDR1 MNHNS, CDR2 SASEGT. The chain's CDR3 is CASRRDATTDTQYF. The CDR3 DNA sequence: TGTGCCAGCCGGAGGGACGCTACCACAGATACGCAGTATTTT.

The chain recombines TRBV9 with TRBJ2-7, with D perhaps TRBD1 (6 bases). This CDR3 contains 14 residues. Trimming pared 3 bases from V and 6 bases from J, leaving 16 bases between. Germline V gives CDR1 SGDLS, CDR2 YYNGEE. CDR3 protein: CASSATWGPGEQYF. In DNA, the CDR3 is TGTGCCAGCAGCGCTACTTGGGGGCCTGGCGAGCAGTACTTC.

The chain combines TRBV6-1 with TRBJ2-4, with 8 bases matching TRBD1. The CDR3 has 16 amino acids. Germline CDR1 MNHNS, CDR2 SASEGT. Losses at the gene ends were 4 bases for V and 7 bases for J; bases not matched to a gene: 12. The CDR3 region has the DNA TGTGCCAGCAGTGGACCGGACAGGGAAATTGTGAACATTCAGTACTTC. Translation: CASSGPDREIVNIQYF.

The V call is TRBV15, the J call TRBJ2-4, with D maybe TRBD1 (6 bases). TRBJ2-7 explains the end of the DNA better; the J call may be wrong. This CDR3 has 14 amino acids. Germline CDR1 is LNHNV and CDR2 is YYDKDF (reference sequence). CDR3 sequence: CATSVGQGRHEQYF. DNA for the CDR3: TGTGCCACCAGCGTGGGCCAGGGGCGTCACGAGCAGTACTTC.

This chain uses TRBV21-1 with TRBJ1-1; the table's TRBD1 call for D was not verified on the DNA. TRBV21-1 is a pseudogene locus. CDR3 size: 14 residues. CDR3 coding DNA: TGTGCCAGCAACCCGACAGGGGAGTACACTGAAGCTTTCTTT. Protein: CASNPTGEYTEAFF.

This clonotype was observed a handful of times. The chain has TRBV20-1 and TRBJ2-1, with D possibly being TRBD2 (5 bases). The CDR3 consists of 13 residues. Germline V gene data show CDR1 as DFQATT and CDR2 as SNEGSKA (reference sequence). Trimming cost V 6 bases and J 7 bases, with 16 bases left between them. Here the CDR3 DNA reads TGCAGTGCGGAAAGATCGGGGTTTAATGAGCAGTTCTTC. This sequence encodes CSAERSGFNEQFF.